The 25 T cell receptor beta chains below all came from one sample that was sequenced in a study of T cell responses to AZD1222 COVID-19 vaccine. Profiling relied on immunoSEQ multiplex PCR, and the TCRdb table lists in-frame clones only, not all of them. Among approximately 130,000 clones, nearly 90% were seen once, and the ten largest hold about 9.9%. The sample consisted of peripheral blood, taken 28 days after the second AZD1222 dose. These receptor sequences come from an adult who received the AZD1222 COVID-19 vaccine.

This clone has just a few counts. The rearrangement uses TRBV18 and TRBJ2-7; D unclear. The V end lost 3 bases, the J end lost 0 bases, and 9 bases lay between the germline ends. CDR1 KGHSH and CDR2 LQKENI come from the germline V gene. The CDR3 totals 14 residues. The DNA of the CDR3 is TGTGCCAGCTCACCGCCCGCGAGCTCCTACGAGCAGTACTTC. Translating gives CASSPPASSYEQYF. The full variable domain, rest sourced from reference TRBV18 and TRBJ2-7, is NAGVMQNPRHLVRRRGQEARLRCSPMKGHSHVYWYRQLPEEGLKFMVYLQKENIIDESGMPKERFSAEFPKEGPSILRIQQVVRGDSAAYFCASSPPASSYEQYFGPGTRLTVT.

CDR3 coding DNA: TGTGCCAGCTCACCACCGGGGACTAGCGGCGGCAATGAGCAGTTCTTC. Translated: CASSPPGTSGGNEQFF. The V and J genes are TRBV18 and TRBJ2-1, with TRBD2 matching over 11 bases. CDR1 and CDR2 from the germline V gene are KGHSH and LQKENI. This CDR3 region has 16 residues. Trimming cost V 0 bases and J 6 bases; bases outside gene matches: 4.

The chain combines TRBV6-5 with TRBJ1-4; possibly TRBD1 for D (6 bases). V dropped 6 bases and J dropped 3 bases, with 11 bases sitting between them. The V gene's germline CDR1 is MNHEY and CDR2 SVGAGI. The CDR3 is 14 residues long. The CDR3 bases are TGTGCCAGCAGGGGAACAGGGTCTAATGAAAAACTGTTTTTT. The encoded protein is CASRGTGSNEKLFF.

V usage is TRBV5-6 and J usage is TRBJ2-1; D not resolved. CDR1 and CDR2 from the germline V gene are SGHDT and YYEEEE. The CDR3 loop spans 13 amino acids. Trimming took off 6 bases at V and 5 bases at J, with 12 bases between the two ends. The CDR3 sequence is CASTPGPNNEQFF. As DNA, the CDR3 is TGTGCCAGCACCCCCGGGCCAAACAATGAGCAGTTCTTC.

This chain uses TRBV7-9 with TRBJ1-3, with a possible D match to TRBD1 (6 bases). From germline, CDR1 is SEHNR and CDR2 FQNEAQ (reference sequence). The CDR3 is made up of 15 amino acids. Trimming cost V 1 base and J 4 bases, with 11 bases left between them. The CDR3 region is CASSLGGRRGNTIYF. Written as DNA, the CDR3 is TGTGCCAGCAGCTTAGGGGGGCGACGCGGAAACACCATATATTTT.

The genes are TRBV2 and TRBJ2-7, with 8 bases lining up with TRBD1. J lost 0 bases, V lost 6 bases, and 4 bases had no gene match. Looked up from germline, CDR1 is SNHLY and CDR2 is FYNNEI. CDR3 size: 14 residues. The CDR3 DNA is TGTGCCAGCAGCTTGGGACAGGCCTCCTACGAGCAGTACTTC. Amino acids: CASSLGQASYEQYF.

This rearrangement joins TRBV2 to TRBJ1-2; D is ambiguous. The germline CDR1 and CDR2 sequences are SNHLY and FYNNEI. CDR3 length equals 11 residues. Trimming cost V 6 bases and J 0 bases, with 2 bases left between them. The CDR3, as DNA: TGTGCCAGCAGCCCTAACTATGGCTACACCTTC. Its translation is CASSPNYGYTF.

This clone was counted once. This rearrangement joins TRBV18 to TRBJ1-4, with a possible D match to TRBD1 (6 bases). The germline V and J ends were trimmed by 0 bases and 5 bases, with 16 bases remaining between them. CDR1 and CDR2 from the germline V gene are KGHSH and LQKENI. This CDR3 contains 17 residues. CDR3 DNA: TGTGCCAGCTCACCACCGGGGGCAGGTGCTGTCAATGAAAAACTGTTTTTT. It yields the protein CASSPPGAGAVNEKLFF.

The count of this clone is one. V usage is TRBV10-2 and J usage is TRBJ2-5; D is uncertain. Trimming cost V 6 bases and J 1 base, with 3 bases left between them. The CDR3 runs to 11 residues. In germline, CDR1 is WSHSY, CDR2 SAAADI. The CDR3 region is CASSSQETQYF. DNA of the CDR3: TGCGCCAGCAGCTCCCAAGAGACCCAGTACTTC.

The chain has TRBV5-5 and TRBJ2-1; D unresolved. The CDR3 length is 16 residues. The germline V gene encodes CDR1 SGHKS and CDR2 YYEKEE (reference sequence). Trimming removed 4 bases from V and 0 bases from J, with 14 bases in between. The CDR3 bases are TGTGCCAGCAGCAGTGTAGTGGGATCCTCCTACAATGAGCAGTTCTTC. This gives the protein CASSSVVGSSYNEQFF.

The V gene is TRBV7-2, the J gene TRBJ1-5, with D tentatively TRBD1 (6 bases). Between the trimmed V and J ends, which lost 1 base and 1 base, there was a span of 14 bases. The CDR3 has 17 amino acids. CDR1 and CDR2 from the germline V gene are SGHTA and FQGNSA. Written as DNA, the CDR3 is TGTGCCAGCAGCTTAGAGGGACATCCATCAAGCAATCAGCCCCAGCATTTT. Translated: CASSLEGHPSSNQPQHF. The whole variable domain, remainder taken from reference TRBV7-2 and TRBJ1-5, is GAGVSQSPSNKVTEKGKDVELRCDPISGHTALYWYRQSLGQGLEFLIYFQGNSAPDKSGLPSDRFSAERTGGSVSTLTIQRTQQEDSAVYLCASSLEGHPSSNQPQHFGDGTRLSIL.

This chain joins TRBV19 and TRBJ2-5, with TRBD1 as a possible D gene (5 bases). Germline V lookup: CDR1 LNHDA, CDR2 SQIVND (reference sequence). V lost 3 bases, J lost 1 base, and 9 bases lay in between. The CDR3 consists of 14 residues. DNA of the CDR3: TGTGCCAGTAGTATGAGTGACAGCCAAGAGACCCAGTACTTC. Translated: CASSMSDSQETQYF.

This sequence joins TRBV11-2 and TRBJ2-7, with D maybe TRBD2 (5 bases). CDR3 length equals 14 residues. V lost 0 bases, J lost 2 bases, and 8 bases lay in between. Germline CDR1 is SGHAT and CDR2 is FQNNGV. Written as DNA, the CDR3 is TGTGCCAGCAGCTTAGACGGACTCCCCTACGAGCAGTACTTC. Its translation: CASSLDGLPYEQYF.

This rearrangement joins TRBV2 to TRBJ1-1; possible D gene TRBD1, 6 bases. V was cut by 8 bases and J by 5 bases, with 18 bases left in between. This CDR3 has 14 residues. Germline CDR1 is SNHLY and CDR2 is FYNNEI. The chain's CDR3 is CASVQGWGRTEAFF. CDR3 sequence (DNA): TGTGCCAGCGTCCAGGGGTGGGGGCGTACTGAAGCTTTCTTT.

CDR3 residues: CASSFRDRGSYGYTF. The DNA of the CDR3 is TGTGCCAGCAGCTTTCGCGACAGGGGTAGCTATGGCTACACCTTC. V and J are TRBV7-2 and TRBJ1-2; 8 nucleotides agree with TRBD1. After removal of 3 bases from V and 4 bases from J, the junction contained 7 bases not matched to a gene. This CDR3 region has 15 residues. Germline CDR1 and CDR2: SGHTA and FQGNSA.

In this sample, this clone turned up once. The chain couples TRBV21-1 to TRBJ2-7; no check of the table's D call, TRBD1, against the DNA was made. TRBV21-1 is reported as a pseudogene. The CDR3 consists of 15 residues. The CDR3 coding sequence is TGTGCCAGCAGCTCCAACGGTGGACAACCTTACGAGCAGTACTTC. It codes for CASSSNGGQPYEQYF.

This clone was recorded once. The chain links TRBV15 to TRBJ2-7; the D gene could be TRBD1 or TRBD2 (5 bases each). The CDR3 has 17 residues. Trimming removed 0 bases from V and 4 bases from J, with 19 bases in between. Germline lookup yields CDR1 LNHNV and CDR2 YYDKDF (reference sequence). Here the CDR3 reads CATSRDPGSGGTYEQYF. Here the CDR3 DNA reads TGTGCCACCAGCAGAGATCCTGGGAGTGGGGGAACGTACGAGCAGTACTTC.

The rearrangement links TRBV4-1 to TRBJ2-1; D is uncertain. Germline loops: CDR1 MGHRA, CDR2 YSYEKL. The V end lost 1 base, the J end lost 6 bases, and 7 bases lay between the germline ends. The CDR3 sequence is 13 residues long. The CDR3 protein is CASSQVGLNEQFF. CDR3 in DNA: TGCGCCAGCAGCCAAGTTGGCCTCAATGAGCAGTTCTTC.

The chain joins TRBV25-1 to TRBJ1-2, with 7 bases identical to TRBD1. J was trimmed by 5 bases and V by 8 bases; bases with no gene match: 5. The CDR3 runs to 12 residues. The germline V gene encodes CDR1 MGHDK and CDR2 SYGVNS. This CDR3 is CASRAGGYGYTF. CDR3 DNA sequence: TGTGCCAGCCGGGCAGGGGGTTATGGCTACACCTTC.

This clone showed up just once. The chain links TRBV6-2 or TRBV6-3 to TRBJ2-1, with TRBD2 as a possible D gene (7 bases). Germline assignment: CDR1 MNHEY and CDR2 SVGEGT. Trimming stripped 4 bases from V and 7 bases from J, with 14 bases between. The CDR3 consists of 14 residues. The CDR3 is CASSLGGARNEQFF. The CDR3 nucleotides are TGTGCCAGCAGTTTAGGGGGGGCTAGGAATGAGCAGTTCTTC.

V gene TRBV9 combines with J gene TRBJ1-3, with D possibly being TRBD1 (6 bases). The CDR3 runs to 16 residues. The V gene lost 2 bases and the J gene lost 0 bases, with 12 bases spanning the gap. Germline V lookup: CDR1 SGDLS, CDR2 YYNGEE. The CDR3 DNA is TGTGCCAGCAGCGTCACCAGGGGTGGCTCTGGAAACACCATATATTTT. Protein: CASSVTRGGSGNTIYF.

This clone was detected only once. The chain has TRBV6-6 and TRBJ1-1; D unclear. V dropped 2 bases and J dropped 0 bases, with 1 base sitting between them. The germline V gene has CDR1 MNHNY and CDR2 SVGAGI (reference sequence). CDR3 length equals 12 residues. The CDR3 DNA follows: TGTGCCAGCAGTTACATGAACACTGAAGCTTTCTTT. This codes for CASSYMNTEAFF.

CDR3 sequence: CASSNRGRLTYEQYF. The CDR3 DNA follows: TGTGCCAGTAGCAATAGGGGGCGTCTTACCTACGAGCAGTACTTC. This chain joins TRBV19 and TRBJ2-7; 7 nucleotides align to TRBD1. The V gene's germline CDR1 is LNHDA and CDR2 SQIVND (reference sequence). The junction had 10 bases not matched to a gene; V was cut back by 6 bases and J by 2 bases. There are 15 residues in the CDR3. Full variable domain (outside the CDR3, taken from reference TRBV19 and TRBJ2-7): DGGITQSPKYLFRKEGQNVTLSCEQNLNHDAMYWYRQDPGQGLRLIYYSQIVNDFQKGDIAEGYSVSREKKESFPLTVTSAQKNPTAFYLCASSNRGRLTYEQYFGPGTRLTVT.

This chain connects TRBV6-5 to TRBJ2-1; TRBD2 matches 8 bases. The CDR3 loop spans 13 amino acids. CDR1 and CDR2 (germline): MNHEY, SVGAGI. CDR3 protein: CALDTSGYNEQFF. The DNA for the CDR3 is TGTGCGCTCGATACTAGCGGATACAATGAGCAGTTCTTC.

The CDR3: CASSQYGDSTYEQYF. The CDR3 DNA sequence: TGCGCCAGCAGCCAGTATGGGGACTCAACCTACGAGCAGTACTTC. V gene TRBV4-1 combines with J gene TRBJ2-7; D is possibly TRBD2 (6 bases). Germline loops: CDR1 MGHRA, CDR2 YSYEKL. The CDR3 has 15 amino acids. V shed 3 bases and J shed 2 bases, with 14 bases lying between them.